This passage covers 27 T cell receptor beta chains from one sample sequenced in a study of T cell responses to AZD1222 COVID-19 vaccine. Profiling relied on immunoSEQ multiplex PCR, and the TCRdb table lists in-frame clones only, not all of them. The sample holds some 150,000 clones, around 90% seen once. Sample: peripheral blood, taken on day 0 of AZD1222 vaccination. The receptor source for this set is an adult in good health.

The J gene is TRBJ1-1, the V gene TRBV5-1; 8 nucleotides agree with TRBD1. Trimming took 5 bases from V and 4 from J; bases not matched to a gene: 7. The germline CDR1 and CDR2 sequences are SGHRS and YFSETQ. The CDR3 has 14 amino acids. CDR3 in amino acids: CASRGGRGLTEAFF. The CDR3 coding sequence is TGCGCCAGCAGGGGGGGCAGGGGGCTCACTGAAGCTTTCTTT.

The genes are TRBV7-3 and TRBJ2-5; 8 nucleotides agree with TRBD2. V lost 2 bases, J lost 7 bases, and 9 bases stayed unmatched. CDR3 length: 15 residues. The germline V gene has CDR1 SGHTA and CDR2 FQGTGA. The CDR3 DNA is TGTGCCAGCAGCTTAGACGGGGGGGCCCTCAGGACCCAGTACTTC. Protein product: CASSLDGGALRTQYF.

The chain joins TRBV11-2 to TRBJ1-4; maybe TRBD1 (5 bases). CDR3 length: 16 amino acids. Trimming removed 0 bases at V and 5 bases at J, with 13 bases between. Germline V gene sequence: CDR1 SGHAT, CDR2 FQNNGV. CDR3 DNA sequence: TGTGCCAGCAGCTTAGAACCCCCCGGGGGGAATGAAAAACTGTTTTTT. It is translated as CASSLEPPGGNEKLFF. The whole variable domain, filled in from reference TRBV11-2 and TRBJ1-4, reads EAGVAQSPRYKIIEKRQSVAFWCNPISGHATLYWYQQILGQGPKLLIQFQNNGVVDDSQLPKDRFSAERLKGVDSTLKIQPAKLEDSAVYLCASSLEPPGGNEKLFFGSGTQLSVL.

This clone came up once. The chain is built from TRBV27 and TRBJ1-1; D perhaps matches TRBD1 (5 bases). V was clipped by 6 bases and J by 1 base, with 9 bases between them. CDR3 length: 13 amino acids. Germline V lookup: CDR1 MNHEY, CDR2 SMNVEV (reference sequence). The CDR3 sequence is CASRPGGNTEAFF. The CDR3 region has the DNA TGTGCCAGCAGACCCGGGGGGAACACTGAAGCTTTCTTT.

The genes are TRBV15 and TRBJ2-2; the match to TRBD2 covers 7 bases. Germline-derived CDR1 and CDR2 are LNHNV and YYDKDF (reference sequence). The CDR3 is made up of 16 amino acids. V lost 1 base and J lost 3; bases outside the gene matches: 5. CDR3 bases: TGTGCCACCAGCAGAGTGGGAGGGGCCTACACCGGGGAGCTGTTTTTT. Translation: CATSRVGGAYTGELFF.

This clone was found a few times. The chain is built from TRBV11-1 and TRBJ1-1, with a tentative D call TRBD1 (6 bases). V was clipped by 0 bases and J by 3 bases, with 11 bases between them. The CDR3 covers 15 residues. The germline V gene encodes CDR1 SGHAT and CDR2 FQDESV (reference sequence). The CDR3 here is CASSLAGGVDTEAFF. The CDR3 coding sequence is TGTGCCAGCAGCTTAGCTGGGGGCGTCGACACTGAAGCTTTCTTT.

This clone came up once. The chain combines TRBV6-5 with TRBJ1-3; TRBD1 agrees at 9 bases. The ends lost 8 bases at V and 4 bases at J; junction bases unmatched: 6. This CDR3 comprises 14 residues. Germline CDR1 MNHEY, CDR2 SVGAGI. The CDR3 reads CASGQGRPGNTIYF. For the CDR3, the DNA is TGTGCCAGCGGACAGGGGCGCCCCGGAAACACCATATATTTT.

The chain recombines TRBV7-9 with TRBJ1-2; 8 bases agree with TRBD1. Germline lookup yields CDR1 SEHNR and CDR2 FQNEAQ (reference sequence). The J segment lost 4 bases and the V segment lost 5 bases, leaving 3 bases of the junction unmatched. The CDR3 is 13 amino acids. The CDR3 coding sequence is TGTGCCAGCAGCAGACAGGGGACCTATGGCTACACCTTC. It is translated as CASSRQGTYGYTF.

The genes are TRBV7-9 and TRBJ2-3, with D possibly being TRBD2 (6 bases). In germline, CDR1 is SEHNR, CDR2 FQNEAQ (reference sequence). The CDR3 sequence is 16 residues long. Trimming shortened V by 1 base and J by 0 bases, and 11 bases separated the two germline ends. In DNA form, the CDR3 reads TGTGCCAGCAGCTTAGGGGCGGGACCTAGCACAGATACGCAGTATTTT. Translated, it gives CASSLGAGPSTDTQYF.

The chain couples TRBV10-3 to TRBJ2-3, with 13 bases that match TRBD2. The V gene's germline CDR1 is ENHRY and CDR2 SYGVKD. With 5 bases clipped from V and 6 bases from J, the junction kept 5 bases outside the gene matches. This CDR3 is built from 15 residues. DNA of the CDR3: TGTGCCATCAGTAGCACTAGCGGGGGGGAGGATACGCAGTATTTT. The encoded protein is CAISSTSGGEDTQYF.

This rearrangement joins TRBV10-3 to TRBJ1-4, with 9 bases that match TRBD1. The CDR3 extends over 13 amino acids. After removal of 10 bases from V and 7 bases from J, the junction contained 7 bases not matched to a gene. Germline loops: CDR1 ENHRY, CDR2 SYGVKD. The CDR3 loop is CATGTGSVEKLFF. In nucleotides, the CDR3 is TGTGCCACGGGGACAGGGTCAGTTGAAAAACTGTTTTTT.

CDR3 nucleotide sequence: TGTGCCAGCAGCGCGCGCGGGGGGAAGGGTGAGCAGTTCTTC. Translated: CASSARGGKGEQFF. J is TRBJ2-1 and V is TRBV9, with 8 bases lining up with TRBD2. V shed 3 bases, J shed 9 bases, and the junction held 8 bases outside the gene matches. The germline gives CDR1 SGDLS, CDR2 YYNGEE. This CDR3 region has 14 residues.

The chain links TRBV28 to TRBJ1-2; no definite D call. V lost 9 bases to trimming and J lost 6 bases, with 14 bases between them. This CDR3 is built from 12 residues. The germline CDR1 and CDR2 sequences are MDHEN and SYDVKM. The CDR3 DNA follows: TGTGCCAGTAGGGCAATTTATGATGGCTACACCTTC. As protein: CASRAIYDGYTF.

This clone was seen a handful of times. This chain connects TRBV4-3 to TRBJ2-3, with 7 bases that match TRBD1. Trimming cost V 2 bases and J 3 bases; bases outside gene matches: 8. CDR3 length: 16 residues. The germline CDR1 and CDR2 sequences are LGHNA and YSLEER. In DNA form, the CDR3 reads TGCGCCAGCAGCCAAAGTTACAGGGGCCCAACAGATACGCAGTATTTT. Protein sequence: CASSQSYRGPTDTQYF.

There are a few counts of this clone. The chain couples TRBV5-1 to TRBJ2-7, with D perhaps matching TRBD1 (6 bases). Deletions cut 4 bases from V and 3 bases from J, with 17 bases between. Germline loops: CDR1 SGHRS, CDR2 YFSETQ. The CDR3 totals 15 residues. CDR3 protein: CASSPDLTGLYEQYF. In DNA form, the CDR3 reads TGCGCCAGCAGCCCGGATCTTACAGGGCTCTACGAGCAGTACTTC.

V gene TRBV6-1 combines with J gene TRBJ1-5; D is uncertain. CDR3 length: 15 amino acids. Trimming took off 1 base at V and 1 base at J, with 8 bases between the two ends. Germline CDR1 MNHNS, CDR2 SASEGT. The CDR3 loop is CASSEGAESNQPQHF. CDR3 bases: TGTGCCAGCAGTGAAGGAGCAGAGAGCAATCAGCCCCAGCATTTT.

There are a few counts of this clone. The genes are TRBV5-4 and TRBJ1-2; D remains unclear. The CDR3 loop spans 11 amino acids. Germline CDR1 reads SGHNT; CDR2 reads YYREEE (reference sequence). Trimming took 5 bases from V and 10 from J, leaving 12 bases between them. The CDR3 DNA reads as TGTGCCAGCAGGTCGGGCCGCAACTACACCTTC. The encoded protein is CASRSGRNYTF.

The genes are TRBV10-1 and TRBJ2-3; perhaps TRBD2 as D (6 bases). Germline V gives CDR1 WNHNN, CDR2 SYGVQD (reference sequence). Trimming pared 1 base from V and 4 bases from J, leaving 12 bases between. This CDR3 has 15 residues. CDR3 in DNA: TGCGCCAGCAGTGAGTTGGGAGGAGGCCCAGATACGCAGTATTTT. Its translation: CASSELGGGPDTQYF.

The V call is TRBV13, the J call TRBJ2-7; TRBD2 matches at 8 bases. This CDR3 region has 15 residues. Trimming removed 4 bases from V and 6 bases from J; junction bases left unmatched: 11. In germline, CDR1 is PRHDT, CDR2 FYEKMQ (reference sequence). The DNA for the CDR3 is TGTGCCAGCAGCTCTCCCGAGGCGGGGGGACGCGAGCAGTACTTC. Its translation is CASSSPEAGGREQYF.

This clone was counted once. The chain is built from TRBV11-2 and TRBJ1-2, with D unclear. The CDR3 loop spans 15 amino acids. The germline CDR1 and CDR2 sequences are SGHAT and FQNNGV. The V gene lost 5 bases and the J gene lost 8 bases, with 21 bases spanning the gap. CDR3 protein: CASSPSGQTLSGYTF. The CDR3 nucleotides are TGTGCCAGCAGCCCTAGCGGTCAGACCCTATCCGGCTACACCTTC.

The chain carries TRBV15 and TRBJ2-4; D is perhaps TRBD1 (6 bases). CDR3 length equals 18 residues. V lost 1 base to trimming and J lost 4 bases, with 20 bases between them. CDR1 and CDR2 from the germline V gene are LNHNV and YYDKDF (reference sequence). The CDR3 loop reads CATSRVAGGGTLKNIQYF. CDR3 nucleotide sequence: TGTGCCACCAGCAGAGTAGCTGGGGGCGGAACTTTGAAAAACATTCAGTACTTC.

The chain is built from TRBV4-3 and TRBJ2-7; D is perhaps TRBD1 or TRBD2 (6 bases each). The V gene lost 3 bases and the J gene lost 6 bases, with 18 bases spanning the gap. The CDR3 totals 15 residues. The germline V gene has CDR1 LGHNA and CDR2 YSLEER. The CDR3 DNA sequence: TGCGCCAGCAGCCACGGGGCCGGGGGCCGACTCGAGCAGTACTTC. Translating it yields CASSHGAGGRLEQYF.

V is TRBV25-1 and J is TRBJ1-1, with D maybe TRBD1 (5 bases). The V end lost 7 bases, the J end lost 5 bases, and 17 bases lay between the germline ends. The germline CDR1 and CDR2 sequences are MGHDK and SYGVNS. The CDR3 runs to 14 residues. The CDR3: CASTERGRWTEAFF. The CDR3 DNA reads as TGTGCCAGCACCGAACGGGGACGGTGGACTGAAGCTTTCTTT. The complete variable domain, with remaining parts taken from reference TRBV25-1 and TRBJ1-1, reads EADIYQTPRYLVIGTGKKITLECSQTMGHDKMYWYQQDPGMELHLIHYSYGVNSTEKGDLSSESTVSRIRTEHFPLTLESARPSHTSQYLCASTERGRWTEAFFGQGTRLTVV.

V and J are TRBV29-1 and TRBJ2-5; the D gene is possibly TRBD2 (5 bases). The CDR3 length is 12 residues. V gave up 6 bases and J gave up 4 bases, with 12 bases separating them. Looked up from germline, CDR1 is SQVTM and CDR2 is ANQGSEA. For the CDR3, the DNA is TGCAGCGTGGAGGTAGGACGAGAGACCCAGTACTTC. Residues: CSVEVGRETQYF.

The chain recombines TRBV9 with TRBJ1-6; D uncertain. The CDR3 extends over 14 amino acids. Trimming stripped 4 bases from V and 3 bases from J, with 8 bases between. Germline-derived CDR1 and CDR2 are SGDLS and YYNGEE. CDR3 in DNA: TGTGCCAGCAGCCGGAGGAGCTATAATTCACCCCTCCACTTT. Translated, it gives CASSRRSYNSPLHF.

The chain couples TRBV6-4 to TRBJ2-1; perhaps TRBD2 as D (7 bases). The CDR3 consists of 15 residues. Per germline, CDR1 MRHNA and CDR2 SNTAGT. Trimming left V 6 bases short and J 10 bases short, with 22 bases between. CDR3 DNA: TGTGCCAGCAGCCACGGGGCGGGGGCGGATGAGGAGCAGTTCTTC. The encoded protein is CASSHGAGADEEQFF.

The chain recombines TRBV9 with TRBJ2-7; a possible D gene is TRBD2 (5 bases). With 9 bases removed from V and 3 bases from J, the gap between germline ends came to 22 bases. The CDR3 contains 15 residues. CDR1 and CDR2 from the germline V gene are SGDLS and YYNGEE. CDR3 in DNA: TGTGCCAAATCGAAAAGAGGGCCCTGTTTCTACGAGCAGTACTTC. Amino acid sequence: CAKSKRGPCFYEQYF.